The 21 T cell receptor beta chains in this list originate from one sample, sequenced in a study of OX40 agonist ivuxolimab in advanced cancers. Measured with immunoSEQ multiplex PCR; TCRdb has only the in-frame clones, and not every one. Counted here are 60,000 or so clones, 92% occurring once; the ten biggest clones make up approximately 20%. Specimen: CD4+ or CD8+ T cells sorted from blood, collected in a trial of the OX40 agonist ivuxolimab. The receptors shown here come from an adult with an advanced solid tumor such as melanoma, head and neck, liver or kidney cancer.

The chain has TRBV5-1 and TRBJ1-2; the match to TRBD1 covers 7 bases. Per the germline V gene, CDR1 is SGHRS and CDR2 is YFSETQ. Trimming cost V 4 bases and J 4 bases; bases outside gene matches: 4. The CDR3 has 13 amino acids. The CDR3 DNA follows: TGCGCCAGCAGCCTCACAGGGGCCTATGGCTACACCTTC. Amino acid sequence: CASSLTGAYGYTF. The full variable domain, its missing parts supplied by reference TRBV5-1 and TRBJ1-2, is KAGVTQTPRYLIKTRGQQVTLSCSPISGHRSVSWYQQTPGQGLQFLFEYFSETQRNKGNFPGRFSGRQFSNSRSEMNVSTLELGDSALYLCASSLTGAYGYTFGSGTRLTVV.

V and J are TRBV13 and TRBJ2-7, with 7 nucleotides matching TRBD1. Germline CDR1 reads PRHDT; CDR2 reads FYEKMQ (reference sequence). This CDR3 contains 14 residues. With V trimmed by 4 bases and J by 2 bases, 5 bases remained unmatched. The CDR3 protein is CASSSGTAAYEQYF. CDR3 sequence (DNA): TGTGCCAGCAGCTCCGGGACAGCCGCCTACGAGCAGTACTTC.

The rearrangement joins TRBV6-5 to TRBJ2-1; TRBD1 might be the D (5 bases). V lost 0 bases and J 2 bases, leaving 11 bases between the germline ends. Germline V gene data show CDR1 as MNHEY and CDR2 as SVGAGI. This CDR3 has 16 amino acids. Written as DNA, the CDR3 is TGTGCCAGCAGTTACTCGATTCCAGGGCCCTACAATGAGCAGTTCTTC. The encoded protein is CASSYSIPGPYNEQFF.

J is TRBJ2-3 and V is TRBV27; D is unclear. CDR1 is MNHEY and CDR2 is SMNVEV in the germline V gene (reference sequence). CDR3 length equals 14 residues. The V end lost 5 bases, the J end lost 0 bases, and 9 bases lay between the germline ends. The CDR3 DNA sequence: TGTGCCAGCAGTCCCCTCCCAAGCACAGATACGCAGTATTTT. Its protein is CASSPLPSTDTQYF.

CDR3 in DNA: TGTGCCAGTAGTAGGGGGGCCCTTAGTCAGCCCCAGCATTTT. It is translated as CASSRGALSQPQHF. The V call is TRBV19, the J call TRBJ1-5, with D tentatively TRBD1 (6 bases). Trimming stripped 4 bases from V and 6 bases from J, with 13 bases between. From germline, CDR1 is LNHDA and CDR2 SQIVND (reference sequence). The CDR3 length is 14 residues.

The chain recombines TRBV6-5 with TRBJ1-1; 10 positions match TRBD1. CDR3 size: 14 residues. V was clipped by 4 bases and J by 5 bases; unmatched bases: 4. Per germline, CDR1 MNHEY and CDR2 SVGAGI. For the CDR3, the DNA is TGTGCCAGCAGTTGGCGGACAGGGGGAACTGAAGCTTTCTTT. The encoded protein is CASSWRTGGTEAFF.

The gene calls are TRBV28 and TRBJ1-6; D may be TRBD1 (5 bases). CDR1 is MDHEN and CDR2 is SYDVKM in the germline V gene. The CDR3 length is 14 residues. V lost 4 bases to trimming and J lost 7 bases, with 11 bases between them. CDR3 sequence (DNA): TGTGCCAGCAGTTGGGGGACGGTCAATTCACCCCTCCACTTT. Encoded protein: CASSWGTVNSPLHF.

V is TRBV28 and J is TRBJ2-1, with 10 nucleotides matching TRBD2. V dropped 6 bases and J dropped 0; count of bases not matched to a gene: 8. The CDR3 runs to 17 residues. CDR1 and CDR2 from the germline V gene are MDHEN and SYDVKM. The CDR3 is CASSPTLAGGSYNEQFF. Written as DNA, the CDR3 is TGTGCCAGCAGCCCAACCTTAGCGGGAGGCTCCTACAATGAGCAGTTCTTC.

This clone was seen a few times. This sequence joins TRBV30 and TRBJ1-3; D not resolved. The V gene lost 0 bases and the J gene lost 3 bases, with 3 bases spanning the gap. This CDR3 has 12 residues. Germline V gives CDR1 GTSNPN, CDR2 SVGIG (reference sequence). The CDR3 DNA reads TGTGCCTGGAGTGTACATGGAAACACCATATATTTT. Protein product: CAWSVHGNTIYF.

The CDR3 region has the DNA TGTGCCAGCAGTTACGGACAAGACTCCACCTTC. Amino acid sequence: CASSYGQDSTF. The V call is TRBV6-6, the J call TRBJ1-2, with D possibly being TRBD1 (5 bases). The germline V and J ends were trimmed by 2 bases and 13 bases, with 11 bases remaining between them. The CDR3 totals 11 residues. CDR1 and CDR2 from the germline V gene are MNHNY and SVGAGI (reference sequence).

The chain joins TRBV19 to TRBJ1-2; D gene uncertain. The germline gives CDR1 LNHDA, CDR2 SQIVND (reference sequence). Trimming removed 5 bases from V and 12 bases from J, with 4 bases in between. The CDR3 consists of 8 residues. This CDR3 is CASSFNTF. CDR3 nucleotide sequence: TGTGCCAGTAGTTTTAACACCTTC.

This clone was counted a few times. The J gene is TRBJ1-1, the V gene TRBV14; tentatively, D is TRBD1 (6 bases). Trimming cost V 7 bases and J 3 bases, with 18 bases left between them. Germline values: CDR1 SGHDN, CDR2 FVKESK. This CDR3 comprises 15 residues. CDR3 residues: CASKAQGSIHTEAFF. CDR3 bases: TGTGCCAGCAAGGCACAGGGAAGCATCCACACTGAAGCTTTCTTT.

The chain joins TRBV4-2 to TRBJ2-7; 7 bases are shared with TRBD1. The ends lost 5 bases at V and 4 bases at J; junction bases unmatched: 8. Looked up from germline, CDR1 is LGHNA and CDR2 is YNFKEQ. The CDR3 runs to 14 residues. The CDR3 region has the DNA TGTGCCAGCAGCGGCTGGACAGGCTCGTACGAGCAGTACTTC. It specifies CASSGWTGSYEQYF.

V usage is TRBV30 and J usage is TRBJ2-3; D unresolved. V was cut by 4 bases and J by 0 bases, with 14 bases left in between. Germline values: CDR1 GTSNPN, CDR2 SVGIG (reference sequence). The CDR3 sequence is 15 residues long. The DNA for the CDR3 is TGTGCCTGGACGCTGGGTTACCCTAGCACAGATACGCAGTATTTT. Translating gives CAWTLGYPSTDTQYF.

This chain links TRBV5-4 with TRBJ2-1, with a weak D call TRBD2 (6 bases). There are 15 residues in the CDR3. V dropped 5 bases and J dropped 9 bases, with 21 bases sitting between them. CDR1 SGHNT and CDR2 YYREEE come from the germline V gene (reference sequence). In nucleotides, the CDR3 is TGTGCCAGCAGACCATGGGGGGTGGATGCTAGTGAGCAGTTCTTC. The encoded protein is CASRPWGVDASEQFF.

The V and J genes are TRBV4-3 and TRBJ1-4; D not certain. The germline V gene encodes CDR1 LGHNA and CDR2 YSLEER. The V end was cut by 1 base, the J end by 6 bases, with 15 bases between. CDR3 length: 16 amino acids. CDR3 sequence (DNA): TGCGCCAGCAGCCAAGTATTGAAGGGTGAGGATGAAAAACTGTTTTTT. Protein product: CASSQVLKGEDEKLFF.

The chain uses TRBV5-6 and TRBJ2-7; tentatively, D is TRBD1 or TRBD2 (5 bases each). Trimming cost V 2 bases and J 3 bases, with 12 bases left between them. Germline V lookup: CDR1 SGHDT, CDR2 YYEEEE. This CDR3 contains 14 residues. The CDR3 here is CASSFGAAFYEQYF. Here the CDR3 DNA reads TGTGCCAGCAGCTTCGGGGCAGCCTTCTACGAGCAGTACTTC. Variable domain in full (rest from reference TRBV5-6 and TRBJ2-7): DAGVTQSPTHLIKTRGQQVTLRCSPKSGHDTVSWYQQALGQGPQFIFQYYEEEERQRGNFPDRFSGHQFPNYSSELNVNALLLGDSALYLCASSFGAAFYEQYFGPGTRLTVT.

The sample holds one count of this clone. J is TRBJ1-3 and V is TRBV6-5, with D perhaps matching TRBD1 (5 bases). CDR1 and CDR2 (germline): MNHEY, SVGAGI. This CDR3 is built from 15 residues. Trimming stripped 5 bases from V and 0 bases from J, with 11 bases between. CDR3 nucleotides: TGTGCCAGCAGTCTAGACAGCAACTCTGGAAACACCATATATTTT. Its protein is CASSLDSNSGNTIYF.

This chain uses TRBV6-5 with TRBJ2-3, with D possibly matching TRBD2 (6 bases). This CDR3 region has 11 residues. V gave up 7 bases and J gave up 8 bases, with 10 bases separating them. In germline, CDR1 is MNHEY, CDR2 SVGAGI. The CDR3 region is CASMIGGTQYF. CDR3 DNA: TGTGCCAGCATGATCGGGGGTACGCAGTATTTT.

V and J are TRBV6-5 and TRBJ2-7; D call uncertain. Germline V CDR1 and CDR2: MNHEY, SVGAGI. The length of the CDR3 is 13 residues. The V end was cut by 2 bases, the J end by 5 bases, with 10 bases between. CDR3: CASSYQTLHEQYF. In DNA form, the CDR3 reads TGTGCCAGCAGTTACCAAACTCTCCACGAGCAGTACTTC.

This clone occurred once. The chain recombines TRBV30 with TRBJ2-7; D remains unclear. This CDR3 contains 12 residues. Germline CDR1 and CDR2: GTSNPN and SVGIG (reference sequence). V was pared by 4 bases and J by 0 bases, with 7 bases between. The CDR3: CAWTMGSYEQYF. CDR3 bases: TGTGCCTGGACAATGGGCTCCTACGAGCAGTACTTC.